This note documents a single TCR beta chain sequence. Enrolled through a virtual design, the participants were between roughly 18 and 95 years of age and came from about two dozen US areas. The CDR3 is made up of 19 amino acids. Germline values: CDR1 LGHNA, CDR2 YSLEER. Trimming cost V 4 bases and J 0 bases; bases outside gene matches: 12. These data belong to a study of blood T cell repertoires in COVID-19. On the study more broadly: Collection of acute and convalescent COVID-19 samples took place in the United States, Italy and Spain.

Study processing details: Scientists estimated how many nucleated cells there were by amplifying reference gene primers. The repertoire was sequenced with immunoSEQ multiplex PCR; TCRdb's copy has only in-frame clones and lacks some. From that table come the V and J calls and clone size; the DNA was used to work out D and trimming. The data contain 180,000 or so clones, 86% of them singletons. J is TRBJ2-1 and V is TRBV4-3; 10 nucleotides agree with TRBD2. The sequence was obtained from a man aged 35 to 55 with acute COVID-19. The sample consisted of PBMCs or T cells enriched from blood (not recorded which). The CDR3 protein is CASSPKELAGVGSYNEQFF. CDR3 DNA: TGCGCCAGCAGCCCCAAGGAGCTAGCGGGAGTGGGCTCCTACAATGAGCAGTTCTTC.